The entry below gives a single T cell receptor (beta chain) sequence along with its context. No cognate antigen has been identified for it. A read error may be the cause here, since a much bigger clone is one base away. TCR CDR3 regions were amplified from genomic DNA by multiplex PCR using the deep immunoSEQ assay. Extracted genomic DNA from each cell subset was distributed evenly across all wells of several immunoSEQ 96-well plates, and each plate was treated as a replicate. Each replicate PCR for sorted subsets received approximately 220 ng genomic DNA, equal to about 29,000 T cell genomes. Purified libraries were quantified with a Qubit 3.0 fluorometer, sized on a Bioanalyzer 2100, and re-quantified with the KAPA Library Quantification kit. A separate single-read 150-cycle Illumina NextSeq 550 flow cell was used to sequence each immunoSEQ 96-well plate. The study's own analysis went as follows. Because the immunoSEQ output included only junctional sequences and no quality scores, the filtering could not be the same as the filtering used for full-length reads. Sequences were annotated with PyIR, a Python wrapper for IgBLAST v1.9, and V/J genes and CDR3 were assigned using IMGT germline references. Reads with weak V/J assignments (E-value above 1e-6), missing CDR3, stop codons, out-of-frame junctions, or ambiguous translated residues were removed. V3J clonotypes were defined as sequences sharing the same inferred V gene, J gene, and CDR3 amino acid sequence. Percentage overlap between repertoires was computed as shared unique clonotypes divided by the size of the smaller repertoire. Three approaches were used to assess repertoire richness: RTK rarefaction, the Chao1 estimator, and Recon v2.1 estimates of unobserved clonotypes. Generation probabilities for all TCRbeta clonotypes obtained by the gDNA method from four donors were computed using OLGA. Not all clones reach the TCRdb copy of this immuneACCESS table, which keeps in-frame sequences only. Checked studies attribute under half of the gap to unresolved V genes and leave the rest unexplained. The V and J calls and clone size were taken over from that table, and D and trimming were inferred from the DNA. This sample comprises over a million clones, 78% of them detected only once. 0.5% to 0.65% of the sample lies in the top ten.

The germline V gene supplies CDR1 SQVTM and CDR2 ANQGSEA. The germline V and J ends show losses of 7 bases and 5 bases respectively, and no gene match explains 10 bases of the junction. From cysteine to phenylalanine, the CDR3 is 13 amino acids long. The retained sequence is limited to the CDR3, 39 bases, with the frame set at the first base. The sample belongs to a study of shared clonotypes between healthy human individuals (dated by TCRdb to 2019 to 2021). Notes on the research overall: A couple of women and a few men aged 18 to 49 years were included in the cohort. To estimate repertoire size and how much clonotype sharing occurs between individuals, the study deeply sequenced the blood TCR repertoires of 4 to 6 healthy adults. For each donor, CD4 naive and CD4 memory were each given three plates, CD8 naive was given two plates, and CD8 memory was given one plate. Between about 0.85 and 10 billion PBMCs per donor were obtained by leukapheresis. Different laboratories and diverse techniques were used to prepare libraries and sequence TCR repertoires, to increase sequencing depth and limit assay-specific biases.

The donors were healthy, HIV-negative adults who had no recently reported acute infections or vaccinations. All donors were Caucasian adults living in Nashville, Tennessee, USA. CD4+ T cells were enriched by magnetic negative selection; naive cells were then positively selected on CD45RA, and the negative fraction formed the memory subset. Blood was obtained by leukapheresis, after which PBMCs were separated by Ficoll-Histopaque density gradient centrifugation and cryopreserved in liquid nitrogen vapor phase. Purity and quantity of every magnetically sorted T cell population were checked by analytical flow cytometry. Genomic DNA was isolated from every sorted fraction and measured by UV absorbance on a Nanodrop 2000c. Study-level results and caveats: Estimated clonotype richness was generally larger for naive than for memory subsets. Pairwise subsampling indicated that sequencing depth was expected to affect the degree of clonotype sharing among donors. Only blood was sampled, and tissue TCR repertoires likely differ from those in blood. Clonotypes shared by all four sorted-subset donors showed higher generation probabilities than non-shared clonotypes. Across a handful of donors, approximately 4.9% of naive CD4, 3% to 4% of naive CD8, about 2% of memory CD4, and under 0.45% of memory CD8 clonotypes were shared. Rarefaction of sorted-subset datasets indicated incomplete sequencing despite the large sequencing depth. Because the study included only a small number of donors, the genetic and exposure-history diversity represented was limited.

Sample: memory CD4+ T cells from PBMCs. In the paper's terms, the cell subset or site label means: CD45RA-negative fraction. The receptor chain draws on TRBV29-1 and TRBJ1-2; 7 bases in the junction line up with TRBD1. This clonotype originated in a young man in good health. Some clones in this sample may be carry-over from other donors' samples. The CDR3 loop reads CSAPGTGAYGYTF. The nucleotide sequence is TGCAGCGCCCCCGGAACAGGGGCATATGGCTACACCTTC.